A single count supports the clone carrying this TCR beta chain. Antigen: not known. The V and J ends lost 4 bases and 5 bases, in that order; junction bases with no gene match: 13. Germline V lookup: CDR1 LNHDA, CDR2 SQIVND (reference sequence). The CDR3 is 16 residues long. Time point described: after neoadjuvant nivolumab, at surgical resection. The data originate from a study of neoadjuvant anti-PD-1 for oral cavity cancer. About the research overall: Patients without progression got a fourth dose around day 43.

Six replicates per PBMC sample, mostly from 480 ng of genomic DNA. Libraries were prepared by immunoSEQ multiplex PCR; TCRdb keeps only in-frame clonotypes and omits some of them. The sample has fewer than 90,000 clones; about 88% are singletons. Study outcomes and limitations: TCR analyses covered only a few patients per response group. Post-nivolumab, blood T cell clonality was significantly elevated in non-responders.

This sequence originates from a person between 40 and 85 years old with oral cavity squamous cell carcinoma. The rearrangement joins TRBV19 to TRBJ1-2, with 7 bases lining up with TRBD1. Sample: PBMCs, taken after nivolumab (anti-PD-1) treatment. DNA for the CDR3: TGTGCCAGTAGTACTTCCCAGGCGGGACAGCGATATGGCTACACCTTC. Its translation: CASSTSQAGQRYGYTF.